The rows below give T cell receptor beta chains drawn from one sample of a study of T cells in Graves' hyperthyroidism and ophthalmopathy. TCRdb recomputed calls from the multiplex PCR reads with MiXCR, one row per CDR3 protein. The sample holds some 720,000 distinct CDR3 sequences, about 17% seen once. The source material was blood. These receptors were taken from a man younger than 35 with Graves' hyperthyroidism. CDR3s include the opening cysteine and the closing phenylalanine or tryptophan. Fields, in order: clone size, J gene, D gene, V gene, CDR3 DNA, CDR3 protein. D genes are given only for firm matches. Rows give clone size only sometimes, using once, few, many, or a class for an expanded clone.

abundance: many; j_gene: TRBJ1-5; d_gene: -; v_gene: TRBV18; CDR3nt: TGTGCCAGCTCACCACCGAGGTGGCAGCCCCAGCATTTT; CDR3aa: CASSPPRWQPQHF
abundance: many; j_gene: TRBJ2-5; d_gene: TRBD2; v_gene: TRBV28; CDR3nt: TGTGCCAGCAGAATACCCGGGGGGGGAAGGGAGACCCAGTACTTC; CDR3aa: CASRIPGGGRETQYF
abundance: many; j_gene: TRBJ2-7; d_gene: TRBD1; v_gene: TRBV20-1; CDR3nt: TGCAGTGTCGGGACAGGGATGTACGAGCAGTACTTC; CDR3aa: CSVGTGMYEQYF
abundance: -; j_gene: TRBJ1-1; d_gene: -; v_gene: TRBV7-2; CDR3nt: TGTGCCAGCAGCCTCTTGGGGGGGAGGACTGAAGCTTTCTTT; CDR3aa: CASSLLGGRTEAFF
abundance: -; j_gene: TRBJ2-3; d_gene: TRBD2; v_gene: TRBV6-8; CDR3nt: TGTGCCAGCAGTTACCATAGGACTAGCGGGAGAGGAGATACGCAGTATTTT; CDR3aa: CASSYHRTSGRGDTQYF
abundance: -; j_gene: TRBJ1-1; d_gene: -; v_gene: TRBV30; CDR3nt: TGTGCCTGGAGTGCCCCCCGGTTTGGGGAGAGGAACACTGAAGCTTTCTTT; CDR3aa: CAWSAPRFGERNTEAFF
abundance: many; j_gene: TRBJ2-1; d_gene: -; v_gene: TRBV7-9; CDR3nt: TGTGCCAGCAGCCCCGGTGTGGGTGAGCAGTTCTTC; CDR3aa: CASSPGVGEQFF
abundance: -; j_gene: TRBJ2-5; d_gene: -; v_gene: TRBV29-1; CDR3nt: TGCAGCGCAGCGACGAACCAAGAGACCCAGTACTTC; CDR3aa: CSAATNQETQYF
abundance: many; j_gene: TRBJ2-7; d_gene: -; v_gene: TRBV27; CDR3nt: TGTGCCAGCAGTTTTTACCCCCTTAGCGGCAGCTCCTACGAGCAGTACTTC; CDR3aa: CASSFYPLSGSSYEQYF
abundance: -; j_gene: TRBJ2-5; d_gene: -; v_gene: TRBV19; CDR3nt: TGTGCCAGTAGTATGGCAGATCGCCGGGGGGAGACCCAGTACTTC; CDR3aa: CASSMADRRGETQYF
abundance: -; j_gene: TRBJ2-1; d_gene: -; v_gene: TRBV28; CDR3nt: TGTGTCGTTGGGGCCAATGAGCAGTTCTTC; CDR3aa: CVVGANEQFF
abundance: -; j_gene: TRBJ1-5; d_gene: -; v_gene: TRBV5-4; CDR3nt: TGTGCCAGCAGCTTGATGGGGAGCGAGCAGCCCCAGCATTTT; CDR3aa: CASSLMGSEQPQHF
abundance: few; j_gene: TRBJ1-1; d_gene: -; v_gene: TRBV29-1; CDR3nt: TGCAGCGTTGAAACCAGAACGAACACTGAAGCTTTCTTT; CDR3aa: CSVETRTNTEAFF
abundance: -; j_gene: TRBJ2-3; d_gene: -; v_gene: TRBV15; CDR3nt: TGTGCCACCAGCAGGGGCCAGGGGAGCACAGATACGCAGTATTTT; CDR3aa: CATSRGQGSTDTQYF
abundance: few; j_gene: TRBJ1-4; d_gene: -; v_gene: TRBV5-5; CDR3nt: TGTGCCAGCAGCCCGCGCGTCAGTATATCTGAAAAACTGTTTTTT; CDR3aa: CASSPRVSISEKLFF
abundance: few; j_gene: TRBJ1-5; d_gene: -; v_gene: TRBV4-1; CDR3nt: TGCGCCAGCAGCCCAGACTGGGTCCTTCATCCGCCCCAGCATTTT; CDR3aa: CASSPDWVLHPPQHF
abundance: -; j_gene: TRBJ2-5; d_gene: -; v_gene: TRBV5-1; CDR3nt: TGCGCCAGCAGCCCGGACCTAGGGATGGAGACCCAGTACTTC; CDR3aa: CASSPDLGMETQYF
abundance: many; j_gene: TRBJ2-5; d_gene: -; v_gene: TRBV3-1; CDR3nt: TGTGCCAGCAGCCAAAGGACAGGTTTAAGTACGGGGGAAGAGACCCAGTACTTC; CDR3aa: CASSQRTGLSTGEETQYF
abundance: many; j_gene: TRBJ1-2; d_gene: -; v_gene: TRBV28; CDR3nt: TGTGCCAGCAATCCCCCAGGGGCTGCGGGCTACACCTTC; CDR3aa: CASNPPGAAGYTF
abundance: -; j_gene: TRBJ2-2; d_gene: TRBD1; v_gene: TRBV28; CDR3nt: TGTGCCAGCAGTTTAACGGTCGGGACAGATACCGGGGAGCTGTTTTTT; CDR3aa: CASSLTVGTDTGELFF
abundance: many; j_gene: TRBJ2-1; d_gene: -; v_gene: TRBV24-1; CDR3nt: TGTGCCACCAGTGACGCGACCGGGACCGTAAATGAGCAGTTCTTC; CDR3aa: CATSDATGTVNEQFF
abundance: -; j_gene: TRBJ2-1; d_gene: TRBD1; v_gene: TRBV27; CDR3nt: TGTGCCAGCAGTTTTGGGACAGGGGCAGTCAATGAGCAGTTCTTC; CDR3aa: CASSFGTGAVNEQFF
abundance: many; j_gene: TRBJ1-1; d_gene: -; v_gene: TRBV10-1; CDR3nt: TGCGCCAGCAGAGAAAGGACAGTCACTGAAGCTTTCTTT; CDR3aa: CASRERTVTEAFF
abundance: few; j_gene: TRBJ2-3; d_gene: TRBD2; v_gene: TRBV20-1; CDR3nt: TGCAGTGCTTTGGGACTACTCACTCTCGGAGATACGCAGTATTTT; CDR3aa: CSALGLLTLGDTQYF
abundance: -; j_gene: TRBJ2-5; d_gene: TRBD1; v_gene: TRBV24-1; CDR3nt: TGTGCCACCAGTGATTCACAGGGGGTGGGAGAGACCCAGTACTTC; CDR3aa: CATSDSQGVGETQYF
abundance: many; j_gene: TRBJ2-5; d_gene: -; v_gene: TRBV6-6; CDR3nt: TGTGCCAGCAGTTACTCTCCCGGGGATGGGACCCAGTACTTC; CDR3aa: CASSYSPGDGTQYF
abundance: -; j_gene: TRBJ1-1; d_gene: -; v_gene: TRBV29-1; CDR3nt: TGCAGCGGTGGGGGAGGGCGCACTGAAGCTTTCTTT; CDR3aa: CSGGGGRTEAFF
abundance: few; j_gene: TRBJ2-3; d_gene: -; v_gene: TRBV4-1; CDR3nt: TGCGCCAGCAGCCAAGACAGGATCACAGATACGCAGTATTTT; CDR3aa: CASSQDRITDTQYF